These 21 T cell receptor beta chains were all obtained from the same sample, sequenced in a study of glioma-infiltrating T cells after dendritic cell vaccination. TCRdb's table, derived via immunoSEQ multiplex PCR, lists solely in-frame clones and lacks some. This table holds roughly 85,000 clones, around 84% found once. Time point of the sample: after dendritic cell vaccination, including at tumor progression/relapse. Sequenced material: blood, taken after dendritic cell vaccination. Every receptor here comes from a human donor with glioblastoma.

The chain uses TRBV9 and TRBJ2-6; D might be TRBD2 (6 bases). CDR1 and CDR2 from the germline V gene are SGDLS and YYNGEE. The CDR3 is 21 residues long. Trimming stripped 3 bases from V and 0 bases from J, with 25 bases between. As DNA, the CDR3 is TGTGCCAGCAGCGCAGACGCCGGGAGATACAAGTTCATCTCTGGGGCCAACGTCCTGACTTTC. Translating it yields CASSADAGRYKFISGANVLTF.

The genes are TRBV9 and TRBJ2-1; no clear D. The CDR3 consists of 14 residues. Germline V gives CDR1 SGDLS, CDR2 YYNGEE. Trimming removed 2 bases at V and 5 bases at J, with 11 bases between. The CDR3 DNA reads as TGTGCCAGCAGCGTGCGAACTGACAACAATGAGCAGTTCTTC. Translating it yields CASSVRTDNNEQFF.

The J gene is TRBJ1-3, the V gene TRBV5-1; 7 bases match TRBD1. Germline V gives CDR1 SGHRS, CDR2 YFSETQ. The CDR3 spans 14 residues. V was clipped by 0 bases and J by 8 bases; unmatched bases: 5. Here the CDR3 reads CASSLGDTGDTIYF. For the CDR3, the DNA is TGCGCCAGCAGCTTGGGGGACACAGGGGACACCATATATTTT.

This sequence joins TRBV6-1 and TRBJ2-3, with unresolved D. Between the trimmed V and J ends, which lost 4 bases and 6 bases, there was a span of 8 bases. This CDR3 is 12 amino acids long. Germline loops: CDR1 MNHNS, CDR2 SASEGT. In DNA, the CDR3 is TGTGCCAGCAGTGGGGTAGCTGATACGCAGTATTTT. Its protein product is CASSGVADTQYF.

The chain is built from TRBV7-6 and TRBJ2-7; 9 bases align to TRBD1. J was trimmed by 7 bases and V by 8 bases; bases with no gene match: 12. The CDR3 totals 14 residues. Germline V gene lookup returns CDR1 SGHVS and CDR2 FNYEAQ. The CDR3, as DNA: TGTGCCAGCCAGCCGGGACAGGGAGTGGGTGAGCAGTACTTC. Its translation is CASQPGQGVGEQYF.

The table lists this clone with a few counts. J is TRBJ2-7 and V is TRBV5-1; possibly TRBD2 for D (5 bases). The germline CDR1 and CDR2 sequences are SGHRS and YFSETQ. V shed 3 bases and J shed 5 bases, with 9 bases lying between them. The CDR3 loop spans 12 amino acids. Written as DNA, the CDR3 is TGCGCCAGCAGCTCAGAGGGTAACGAGCAGTACTTC. Protein: CASSSEGNEQYF.

J is TRBJ1-6 and V is TRBV6-5, with 11 bases that match TRBD1. V dropped 0 bases and J dropped 14; count of bases not matched to a gene: 9. Per the germline V gene, CDR1 is MNHEY and CDR2 is SVGAGI. The CDR3 is made up of 16 amino acids. CDR3 in amino acids: CASSYSTGTGGQALHF. CDR3 nucleotides: TGTGCCAGCAGTTACTCGACCGGGACAGGGGGTCAGGCCCTCCACTTT.

V is TRBV6-6 and J is TRBJ2-5; 8 bases are shared with TRBD2. Trimming removed 7 bases from V and 5 bases from J; junction bases left unmatched: 12. Germline CDR1 is MNHNY and CDR2 is SVGAGI (reference sequence). The CDR3 extends over 15 amino acids. The CDR3 DNA reads TGTGCCAGCACCCCCGCCGGGGGGGAGGTTGAGACCCAGTACTTC. This gives the protein CASTPAGGEVETQYF.

V usage is TRBV5-1 and J usage is TRBJ2-7; D may be TRBD1 (6 bases). Germline V gives CDR1 SGHRS, CDR2 YFSETQ. Trimming took 2 bases from V and 3 from J, leaving 27 bases between them. The CDR3 has 19 residues. The CDR3 coding sequence is TGCGCCAGCAGCTTACAACCCCCCAGGGGCCGGAGCCCTCTCTACGAGCAGTACTTC. Protein product: CASSLQPPRGRSPLYEQYF.

The V and J genes are TRBV6-6 and TRBJ2-5; D is perhaps TRBD2 (6 bases). Trimming removed 2 bases at V and 5 bases at J, with 12 bases between. Germline CDR1 and CDR2: MNHNY and SVGAGI (reference sequence). This CDR3 contains 14 residues. CDR3 DNA: TGTGCCAGCAGTTACGAAGTAGGAGGGGAGACCCAGTACTTC. Translation: CASSYEVGGETQYF.

In its sample, this clone is medium-sized. The rearrangement joins TRBV15 to TRBJ2-5; 9 bases are shared with TRBD2. The CDR3 runs to 16 residues. The V gene end was trimmed by 5 bases and the J gene end by 5 bases; junction bases not matched to a gene: 12. CDR1 LNHNV and CDR2 YYDKDF come from the germline V gene (reference sequence). CDR3 sequence reads: CATSRAGGPFRETQYF. CDR3 nucleotide sequence: TGTGCCACCAGCCGAGCGGGAGGTCCCTTTAGGGAGACCCAGTACTTC.

CDR3 nucleotides: TGTGCCAGCAGCCAAGACTTCAACCCGGAGCCCACCGGGGAGCTGTTTTTT. Translating gives CASSQDFNPEPTGELFF. The V call is TRBV4-2, the J call TRBJ2-2; D gene unclear. Germline V gene sequence: CDR1 LGHNA, CDR2 YNFKEQ. The CDR3 covers 17 residues. V gave up 0 bases and J gave up 4 bases, with 15 bases separating them.

This chain connects TRBV7-2 to TRBJ1-2; 12 nucleotides line up with TRBD1. The CDR3 totals 17 residues. Looked up from germline, CDR1 is SGHTA and CDR2 is FQGNSA. V was pared by 1 base and J by 5 bases, with 8 bases of the junction left unmatched. CDR3 nucleotide sequence: TGTGCCAGCAGCTTAGGGCCGGGACAGGGGGCTTTTTATGGCTACACCTTC. Protein sequence: CASSLGPGQGAFYGYTF.

This chain links TRBV7-3 with TRBJ2-1, with 7 bases aligning to TRBD1. The CDR3 covers 15 residues. Germline CDR1 is SGHTA and CDR2 is FQGTGA. V dropped 4 bases and J dropped 3; count of bases not matched to a gene: 6. CDR3 bases: TGTGCCAGCAGCTACTCCGGGACAGACTACAATGAGCAGTTCTTC. Its protein product is CASSYSGTDYNEQFF. Full variable domain (rest looked up from reference TRBV7-3 and TRBJ2-1): GAGVSQTPSNKVTEKGKYVELRCDPISGHTALYWYRQSLGQGPEFLIYFQGTGAADDSGLPNDRFFAVRPEGSVSTLKIQRTERGDSAVYLCASSYSGTDYNEQFFGPGTRLTVL.

The table lists this clone with a few counts. This chain joins TRBV30 and TRBJ2-2; 9 bases align to TRBD2. There are 16 residues in the CDR3. The V gene's germline CDR1 is GTSNPN and CDR2 SVGIG (reference sequence). J was trimmed by 2 bases and V by 3 bases; bases with no gene match: 7. The CDR3 reads CAWRPKAGGNTGELFF. The CDR3 DNA is TGTGCCTGGAGGCCGAAAGCGGGAGGAAACACCGGGGAGCTGTTTTTT.

J is TRBJ1-1 and V is TRBV13; weak D call: TRBD1 (6 bases). Trimming took off 4 bases at V and 13 bases at J, with 19 bases between the two ends. The CDR3 spans 13 residues. CDR1 is PRHDT, CDR2 FYEKMQ, per germline (reference sequence). CDR3 protein: CASSSGPRGRGFF. CDR3 DNA: TGTGCCAGCAGCTCGGGACCTCGGGGCAGGGGTTTCTTT.

The CDR3 sequence: CATSRVGTTGNTIYF. CDR3 in DNA: TGTGCCACCAGCAGAGTTGGCACAACTGGAAACACCATATATTTT. The J gene is TRBJ1-3, the V gene TRBV15, with D unresolved. CDR1 and CDR2 (germline): LNHNV, YYDKDF (reference sequence). The CDR3 is 15 residues long. Deletions cut 1 base from V and 2 bases from J, with 9 bases between.

CDR3 loop: CASSLSAGTATNEKLFF. For the CDR3, the DNA is TGTGCCAGCAGTTTATCGGCCGGGACAGCAACTAATGAAAAACTGTTTTTT. V usage is TRBV27 and J usage is TRBJ1-4; the match to TRBD1 covers 7 bases. V gave up 0 bases and J gave up 0 bases; unmatched junction bases: 4. The CDR3 is made up of 17 amino acids. The V gene's germline CDR1 is MNHEY and CDR2 SMNVEV (reference sequence).

The CDR3 is CASSPGSGTGADTQYF. The CDR3 DNA follows: TGTGCCAGCAGCCCGGGGTCCGGGACAGGTGCAGATACGCAGTATTTT. The chain has TRBV5-4 and TRBJ2-3; 8 positions match TRBD1. The CDR3 has 16 residues. CDR1 and CDR2 from the germline V gene are SGHNT and YYREEE (reference sequence). Trimming took 4 bases from V and 4 from J; bases not matched to a gene: 11.

CDR3 sequence (DNA): TGTGCCAGCCTGGACAGGGATAACTATGGCTACACCTTC. Amino acids: CASLDRDNYGYTF. The rearrangement uses TRBV2 and TRBJ1-2, with 8 bases lining up with TRBD1. V dropped 8 bases and J dropped 1; count of bases not matched to a gene: 3. The germline V gene encodes CDR1 SNHLY and CDR2 FYNNEI. This CDR3 comprises 13 residues.

The sample holds one count of this clone. V gene TRBV4-1 combines with J gene TRBJ2-3; 12 bases agree with TRBD2. V gave up 2 bases and J gave up 0 bases; unmatched junction bases: 12. The length of the CDR3 is 20 residues. Per the germline V gene, CDR1 is MGHRA and CDR2 is YSYEKL. In DNA, the CDR3 is TGCGCCAGCAGCCAACCCGGACTAGCGGGACTTACTACTAGCACAGATACGCAGTATTTT. Encoded protein: CASSQPGLAGLTTSTDTQYF.